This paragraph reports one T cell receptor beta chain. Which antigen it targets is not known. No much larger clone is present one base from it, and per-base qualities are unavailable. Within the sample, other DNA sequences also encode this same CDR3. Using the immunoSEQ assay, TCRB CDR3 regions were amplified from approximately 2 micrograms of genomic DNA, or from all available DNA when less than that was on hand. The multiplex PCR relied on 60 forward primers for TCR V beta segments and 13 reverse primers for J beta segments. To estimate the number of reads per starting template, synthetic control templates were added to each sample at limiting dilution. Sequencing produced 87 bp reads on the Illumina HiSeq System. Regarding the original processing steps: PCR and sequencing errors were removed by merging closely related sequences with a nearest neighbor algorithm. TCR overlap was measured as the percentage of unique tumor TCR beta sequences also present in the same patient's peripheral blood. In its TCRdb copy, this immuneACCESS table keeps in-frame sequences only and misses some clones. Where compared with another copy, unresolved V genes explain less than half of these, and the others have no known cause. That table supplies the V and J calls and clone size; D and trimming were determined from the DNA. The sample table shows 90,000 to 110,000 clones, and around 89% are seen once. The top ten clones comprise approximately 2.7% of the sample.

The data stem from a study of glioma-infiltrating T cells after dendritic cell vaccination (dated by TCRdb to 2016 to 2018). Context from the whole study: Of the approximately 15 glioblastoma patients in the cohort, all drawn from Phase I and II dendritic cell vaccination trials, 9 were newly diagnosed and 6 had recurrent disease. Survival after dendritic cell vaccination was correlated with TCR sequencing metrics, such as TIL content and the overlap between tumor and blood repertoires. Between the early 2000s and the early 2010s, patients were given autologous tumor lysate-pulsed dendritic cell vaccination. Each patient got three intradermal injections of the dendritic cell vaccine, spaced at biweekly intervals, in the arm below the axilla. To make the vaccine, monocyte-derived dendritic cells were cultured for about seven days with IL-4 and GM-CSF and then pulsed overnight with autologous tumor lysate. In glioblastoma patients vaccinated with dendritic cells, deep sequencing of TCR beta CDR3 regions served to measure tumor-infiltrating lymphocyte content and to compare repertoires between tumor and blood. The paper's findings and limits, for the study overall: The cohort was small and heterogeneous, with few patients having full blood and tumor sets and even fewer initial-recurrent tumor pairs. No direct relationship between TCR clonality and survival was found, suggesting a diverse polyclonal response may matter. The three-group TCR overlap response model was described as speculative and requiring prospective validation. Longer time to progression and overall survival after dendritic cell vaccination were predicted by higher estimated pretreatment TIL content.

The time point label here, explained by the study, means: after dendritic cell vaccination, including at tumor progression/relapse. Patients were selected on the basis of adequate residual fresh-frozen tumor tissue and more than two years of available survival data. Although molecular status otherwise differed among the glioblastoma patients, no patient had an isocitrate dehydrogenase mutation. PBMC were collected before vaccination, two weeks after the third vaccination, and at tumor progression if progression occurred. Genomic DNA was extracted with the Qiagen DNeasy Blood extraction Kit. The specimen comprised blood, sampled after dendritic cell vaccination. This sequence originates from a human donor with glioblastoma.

The CDR3 amino acid sequence is: CAHGTGVSPLHF. The sequence in DNA is TGTGCCCACGGGACAGGGGTATCCCCCCTCCACTTT. This chain is built from TRBV30 and TRBJ1-6, with 10 middle bases fitting TRBD1. The CDR3 contains 12 residues, cysteine and phenylalanine counted. This entry keeps only the CDR3 DNA: 36 bases, framed from base 1. Looking up the germline V gene (reference sequence) yields CDR1 GTSNPN and CDR2 SVGIG. V is cut back by 8 bases and J by 13 bases, with 8 bases in the junction unmatched.